The rows below give T cell receptor beta chains drawn from one sample of a study of cytomegalovirus exposure and HLA in healthy donors. Produced via immunoSEQ multiplex PCR; TCRdb's table is partial and in-frame only. This sample carries under 200,000 clones, 65% to 70% of them seen once, and the ten largest clones take roughly 4%. The sequenced material came from PBMCs. All receptors derive from a woman under 30 in good health and CMV-seropositive. Each CDR3 is given with its conserved first and last residue. D genes are given only for firm matches. Some rows have no size entry. The others give once, few or many, or a class for an expanded clone.

CDR3 DNA: TGTGCCAGTACGATAGATTCTTATGGCTACACCTTC
CDR3 protein: CASTIDSYGYTF
clone size: NA
V gene: TRBV19
D gene: NA
J gene: TRBJ1-2

CDR3 DNA: TGTGCCAGCAGTTCCCCGTCCCTCGCAGGTGGTGGCTACACCTTC
CDR3 protein: CASSSPSLAGGGYTF
clone size: NA
V gene: TRBV6-1
D gene: NA
J gene: TRBJ1-2

CDR3 DNA: TGTGCCAGCAGCCCTACCGCGGTCCCCAATGAGCAGTTCTTC
CDR3 protein: CASSPTAVPNEQFF
clone size: NA
V gene: TRBV5-4
D gene: NA
J gene: TRBJ2-1

CDR3 DNA: TGTGCCAGCAGCTTAAGACAGGACCTTAATGAAAAACTGTTTTTT
CDR3 protein: CASSLRQDLNEKLFF
clone size: NA
V gene: TRBV7-9
D gene: NA
J gene: TRBJ1-4

CDR3 DNA: TGCGCCAGCACAACAGGGGGCAACTATGGCTACACCTTC
CDR3 protein: CASTTGGNYGYTF
clone size: few
V gene: TRBV5-1
D gene: TRBD1
J gene: TRBJ1-2

CDR3 DNA: TGTGCCAGCAGTTACCTAGGGGGCAGGGATACGCAGTATTTT
CDR3 protein: CASSYLGGRDTQYF
clone size: NA
V gene: TRBV6-6
D gene: TRBD1
J gene: TRBJ2-3

CDR3 DNA: TGTGCCAGCAGCTTACCAAAGGACAGCCAGAATGAAAAACTGTTTTTT
CDR3 protein: CASSLPKDSQNEKLFF
clone size: NA
V gene: TRBV7-9
D gene: NA
J gene: TRBJ1-4

CDR3 DNA: TGTGCCAGCAGTTACGGACAGGGGGATGGCTACACCTTC
CDR3 protein: CASSYGQGDGYTF
clone size: NA
V gene: TRBV6-5
D gene: TRBD1
J gene: TRBJ1-2

CDR3 DNA: TGTGCCAGCAGTGACTCAGAGCGGGATACGCAGTATTTT
CDR3 protein: CASSDSERDTQYF
clone size: NA
V gene: TRBV6-4
D gene: NA
J gene: TRBJ2-3

CDR3 DNA: TGTGCCAGCAGCTCCCTAGGGTCGCCAGGGGGCTTTTACGAGCAGTACTTC
CDR3 protein: CASSSLGSPGGFYEQYF
clone size: NA
V gene: TRBV27
D gene: TRBD1
J gene: TRBJ2-7

CDR3 DNA: TGTGCCAGCAGCTCGAGCAACTCCTACAATGAGCAGTTCTTC
CDR3 protein: CASSSSNSYNEQFF
clone size: few
V gene: TRBV11-2
D gene: NA
J gene: TRBJ2-1

CDR3 DNA: TGTGCCAGCAGTTCCATGGACAGGACACCTAATGAAAAACTGTTTTTT
CDR3 protein: CASSSMDRTPNEKLFF
clone size: once
V gene: TRBV28
D gene: TRBD1
J gene: TRBJ1-4

CDR3 DNA: TGTGCCAGCAGCCTAGGATGGCTAGCGGGAAACCAAGAGACCCAGTACTTC
CDR3 protein: CASSLGWLAGNQETQYF
clone size: NA
V gene: TRBV7-2
D gene: TRBD2
J gene: TRBJ2-5

CDR3 DNA: TGTGCCAGCAGCTTCGGCGGGGGCTCTGGGGCCAACGTCCTGACTTTC
CDR3 protein: CASSFGGGSGANVLTF
clone size: few
V gene: TRBV7-2
D gene: TRBD2
J gene: TRBJ2-6

CDR3 DNA: TGTGCCAGCTCACCACGTCACCCGGTTGGAAACACCATATATTTT
CDR3 protein: CASSPRHPVGNTIYF
clone size: NA
V gene: TRBV18
D gene: NA
J gene: TRBJ1-3

CDR3 DNA: TGTGCCAGCAGTTCAATGCGCGGGGACAGGAGAGAGACCCAGTACTTC
CDR3 protein: CASSSMRGDRRETQYF
clone size: NA
V gene: TRBV27
D gene: TRBD1
J gene: TRBJ2-5

CDR3 DNA: TGTGCCAGCAGCTCTCCTCTAGGGGGTAGCTCCTATAATTCACCCCTCCACTTT
CDR3 protein: CASSSPLGGSSYNSPLHF
clone size: NA
V gene: TRBV7-9
D gene: NA
J gene: TRBJ1-6

CDR3 DNA: TGCAGCGTTGACGGGTTTAGTGGGTACTATGGCTACACCTTC
CDR3 protein: CSVDGFSGYYGYTF
clone size: NA
V gene: TRBV29-1
D gene: NA
J gene: TRBJ1-2

CDR3 DNA: TGTGCCAGCAGCTTATTTTGGGCGAACACTGAAGCTTTCTTT
CDR3 protein: CASSLFWANTEAFF
clone size: NA
V gene: TRBV7-8
D gene: NA
J gene: TRBJ1-1

CDR3 DNA: TGTGCCAGCAGCGGGCAAGGGGGGACAGCGAACACCGGGGAGCTGTTTTTT
CDR3 protein: CASSGQGGTANTGELFF
clone size: NA
V gene: TRBV9
D gene: NA
J gene: TRBJ2-2

CDR3 DNA: TGTGCCAGCAGTGGGACTAGCGTCTACAATGAGCAGTTCTTC
CDR3 protein: CASSGTSVYNEQFF
clone size: NA
V gene: TRBV7-2
D gene: TRBD2
J gene: TRBJ2-1

CDR3 DNA: TGCGCCAGCAGCGGACAGGGGTTTTCCTACGAGCAGTACTTC
CDR3 protein: CASSGQGFSYEQYF
clone size: NA
V gene: TRBV5-1
D gene: TRBD1
J gene: TRBJ2-7

CDR3 DNA: TGTGCCAGCAGCGTGGGACAGGGTTATGGCTACACCTTC
CDR3 protein: CASSVGQGYGYTF
clone size: once
V gene: TRBV7-8
D gene: TRBD1
J gene: TRBJ1-2

CDR3 DNA: TGTGCCAGCAGCCAGGACAGGGTGGAAGAGACCCAGTACTTC
CDR3 protein: CASSQDRVEETQYF
clone size: once
V gene: TRBV11-2
D gene: TRBD1
J gene: TRBJ2-5

CDR3 DNA: TGTGCCAGCAGTTTACAGGGACTGTGGAACACTGAAGCTTTCTTT
CDR3 protein: CASSLQGLWNTEAFF
clone size: once
V gene: TRBV27
D gene: NA
J gene: TRBJ1-1

CDR3 DNA: TGTGCCAGCAACTATCCCAAGGTGGGACAGACTGAAGCTTTCTTT
CDR3 protein: CASNYPKVGQTEAFF
clone size: few
V gene: TRBV6-1
D gene: TRBD1
J gene: TRBJ1-1

CDR3 DNA: TGTGCCAGCAGCTTAGTCACAGGGGGCGGTTCACCCCTCCACTTT
CDR3 protein: CASSLVTGGGSPLHF
clone size: NA
V gene: TRBV7-2
D gene: TRBD1
J gene: TRBJ1-6

CDR3 DNA: TGCAGCGAACTAGACACAGATACGCAGTATTTT
CDR3 protein: CSELDTDTQYF
clone size: NA
V gene: TRBV29-1
D gene: NA
J gene: TRBJ2-3

CDR3 DNA: TGTGCCATCCAGTGGGGGGGTTCCGGGGAGCTGTTTTTT
CDR3 protein: CAIQWGGSGELFF
clone size: NA
V gene: TRBV10-3
D gene: TRBD2
J gene: TRBJ2-2

CDR3 DNA: TGTGCCAGCAGCTTGGGGGGGGAGGGCTACCACGAGCAGTACTTC
CDR3 protein: CASSLGGEGYHEQYF
clone size: NA
V gene: TRBV5-4
D gene: TRBD2
J gene: TRBJ2-7

CDR3 DNA: TGCAGTGCTAGCCCCACCTACGAGCAGTACTTC
CDR3 protein: CSASPTYEQYF
clone size: NA
V gene: TRBV20-1
D gene: NA
J gene: TRBJ2-7

CDR3 DNA: TGTGCCAGTAGTCTGACAAACTATGGCTACACCTTC
CDR3 protein: CASSLTNYGYTF
clone size: NA
V gene: TRBV19
D gene: NA
J gene: TRBJ1-2

CDR3 DNA: TGTGCCAGTAGTATCTTTCAGAAGGAGACGCAGTATTTT
CDR3 protein: CASSIFQKETQYF
clone size: NA
V gene: TRBV19
D gene: NA
J gene: TRBJ2-3

CDR3 DNA: TGTGCCAGCAGCGGTGGACTAGAGCTCTCCGGAGATACGCAGTATTTT
CDR3 protein: CASSGGLELSGDTQYF
clone size: once
V gene: TRBV21-1
D gene: NA
J gene: TRBJ2-3

CDR3 DNA: TGTGCCCCGGACACGAATCAGCCTCAGCATTTT
CDR3 protein: CAPDTNQPQHF
clone size: NA
V gene: TRBV6-5
D gene: NA
J gene: TRBJ1-5

CDR3 DNA: TGTGCCAGTAGTACCAAGACCCGGGGGGAGACCCAGTACTTC
CDR3 protein: CASSTKTRGETQYF
clone size: NA
V gene: TRBV19
D gene: NA
J gene: TRBJ2-5

CDR3 DNA: TGTGCCAGCAGCTCCCCCGGGACCCTGGGGGGAATCTACGAGCAGTACTTC
CDR3 protein: CASSSPGTLGGIYEQYF
clone size: NA
V gene: TRBV4-2
D gene: NA
J gene: TRBJ2-7

CDR3 DNA: TGTGCCAGCAGCGTGGGAGGGGAACCATACTCTGGAAACACCATATATTTT
CDR3 protein: CASSVGGEPYSGNTIYF
clone size: NA
V gene: TRBV9
D gene: NA
J gene: TRBJ1-3

CDR3 DNA: TGTGCCAGCAGTTTAGGCCGGAGGAACACTGAAGCTTTCTTT
CDR3 protein: CASSLGRRNTEAFF
clone size: NA
V gene: TRBV27
D gene: NA
J gene: TRBJ1-1

CDR3 DNA: TGTGCCAGCAGCCGGTTTGGTCAGCCCCAGCATTTT
CDR3 protein: CASSRFGQPQHF
clone size: few
V gene: TRBV6-6
D gene: NA
J gene: TRBJ1-5

CDR3 DNA: TGCGCCAGCAGCCACGAAAGGGGCGCAGGTCAGCCCCAGCATTTT
CDR3 protein: CASSHERGAGQPQHF
clone size: few
V gene: TRBV4-1
D gene: NA
J gene: TRBJ1-5

CDR3 DNA: TGTGCCAGCAAAGAGACAGACAACTCAAACACCATATATTTT
CDR3 protein: CASKETDNSNTIYF
clone size: NA
V gene: TRBV9
D gene: NA
J gene: TRBJ1-3

CDR3 DNA: TGCGCCAGCAGCCAAGATCCGGGACAGAGCTATGGCTACACCTTC
CDR3 protein: CASSQDPGQSYGYTF
clone size: NA
V gene: TRBV4-1
D gene: TRBD1
J gene: TRBJ1-2

CDR3 DNA: TGTGCCACCAGCAGTAGACTAGCGGAAGAGACCCAGTACTTC
CDR3 protein: CATSSRLAEETQYF
clone size: NA
V gene: TRBV15
D gene: TRBD2
J gene: TRBJ2-5

CDR3 DNA: TGTGCCAGCAGTGAACCCGGGGGAACCTACAATGAGCAGTTCTTC
CDR3 protein: CASSEPGGTYNEQFF
clone size: NA
V gene: TRBV6-1
D gene: NA
J gene: TRBJ2-1

CDR3 DNA: TGTGCCACCAGCATCCTCTCAGTGGCGACAGGGGCCTACAATGAGCAGTTCTTC
CDR3 protein: CATSILSVATGAYNEQFF
clone size: NA
V gene: TRBV15
D gene: TRBD1
J gene: TRBJ2-1